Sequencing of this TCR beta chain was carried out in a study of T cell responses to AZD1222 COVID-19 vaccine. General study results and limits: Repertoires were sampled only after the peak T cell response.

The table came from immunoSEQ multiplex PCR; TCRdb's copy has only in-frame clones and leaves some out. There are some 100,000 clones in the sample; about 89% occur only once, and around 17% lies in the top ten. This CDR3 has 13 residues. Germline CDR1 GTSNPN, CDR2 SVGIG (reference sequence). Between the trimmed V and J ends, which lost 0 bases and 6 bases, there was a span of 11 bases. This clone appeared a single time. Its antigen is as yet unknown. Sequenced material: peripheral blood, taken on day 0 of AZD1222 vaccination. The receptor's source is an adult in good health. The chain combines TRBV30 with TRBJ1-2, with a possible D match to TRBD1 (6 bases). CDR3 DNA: TGTGCCTGGAGTGTAGGGGGAGGGAATGGCTACACCTTC. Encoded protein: CAWSVGGGNGYTF.